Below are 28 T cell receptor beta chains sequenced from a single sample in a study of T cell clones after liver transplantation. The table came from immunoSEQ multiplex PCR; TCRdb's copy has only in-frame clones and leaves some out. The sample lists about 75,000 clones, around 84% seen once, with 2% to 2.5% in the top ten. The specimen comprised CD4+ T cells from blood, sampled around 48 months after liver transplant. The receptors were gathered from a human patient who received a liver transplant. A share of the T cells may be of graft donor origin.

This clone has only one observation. The CDR3 protein is CASSLPGQLTGELFF. The CDR3 DNA sequence: TGTGCCAGCAGCCTCCCGGGACAGCTCACCGGGGAGCTGTTTTTT. The chain uses TRBV28 and TRBJ2-2; 7 bases map to TRBD1. From germline, CDR1 is MDHEN and CDR2 SYDVKM. The CDR3 contains 15 residues. V lost 6 bases, J lost 4 bases, and 8 bases stayed unmatched.

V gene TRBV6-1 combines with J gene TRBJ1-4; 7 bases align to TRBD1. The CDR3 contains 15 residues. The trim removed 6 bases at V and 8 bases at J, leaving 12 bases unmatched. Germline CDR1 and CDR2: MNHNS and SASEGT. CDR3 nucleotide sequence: TGTGCCAGCAGCGGAACGACAGGGTTTTTCGAAAAACTGTTTTTT. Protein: CASSGTTGFFEKLFF.

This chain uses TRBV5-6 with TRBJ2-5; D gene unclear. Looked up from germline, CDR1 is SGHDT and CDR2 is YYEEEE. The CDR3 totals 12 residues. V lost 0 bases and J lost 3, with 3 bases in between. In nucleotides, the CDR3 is TGTGCCAGCAGCTTGGTAGAAGAGACCCAGTACTTC. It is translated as CASSLVEETQYF.

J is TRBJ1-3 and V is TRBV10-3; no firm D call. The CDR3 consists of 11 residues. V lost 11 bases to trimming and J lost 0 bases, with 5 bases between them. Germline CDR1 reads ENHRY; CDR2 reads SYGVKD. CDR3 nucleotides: TGTGCCGTCCTCTCTGGAAACACCATATATTTT. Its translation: CAVLSGNTIYF.

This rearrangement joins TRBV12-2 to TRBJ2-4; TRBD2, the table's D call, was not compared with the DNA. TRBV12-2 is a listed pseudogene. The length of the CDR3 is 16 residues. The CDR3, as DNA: TGTGCAAGTCGCTTAGGGCTAGCGCCCCCCAAAAACATTCAGTACTTC. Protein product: CASRLGLAPPKNIQYF.

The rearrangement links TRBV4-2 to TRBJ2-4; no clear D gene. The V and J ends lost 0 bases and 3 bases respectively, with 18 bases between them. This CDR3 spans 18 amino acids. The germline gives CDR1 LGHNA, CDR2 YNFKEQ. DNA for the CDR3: TGTGCCAGCAGCCAAGATCTCGGTTTTTTGTTTGGCAAAAACATTCAGTACTTC. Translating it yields CASSQDLGFLFGKNIQYF.

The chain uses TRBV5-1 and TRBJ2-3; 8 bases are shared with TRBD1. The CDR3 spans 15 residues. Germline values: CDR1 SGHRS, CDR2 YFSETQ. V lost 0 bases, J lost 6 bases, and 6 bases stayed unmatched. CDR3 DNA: TGCGCCAGCAGCTTGGACAGGGGGAGTGTGGATACGCAGTATTTT. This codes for CASSLDRGSVDTQYF.

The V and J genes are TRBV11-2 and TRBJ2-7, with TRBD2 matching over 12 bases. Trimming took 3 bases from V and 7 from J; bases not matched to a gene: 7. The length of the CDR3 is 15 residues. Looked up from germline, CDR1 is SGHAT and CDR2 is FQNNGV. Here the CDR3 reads CASSLASGRVREQYF. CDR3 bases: TGTGCCAGCAGCTTGGCTAGCGGGAGGGTGAGGGAGCAGTACTTC.

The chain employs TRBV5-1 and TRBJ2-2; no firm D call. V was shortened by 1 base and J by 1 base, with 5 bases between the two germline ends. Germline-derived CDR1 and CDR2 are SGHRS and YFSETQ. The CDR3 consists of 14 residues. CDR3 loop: CASSLWQNTGELFF. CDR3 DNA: TGCGCCAGCAGCTTGTGGCAGAACACCGGGGAGCTGTTTTTT.

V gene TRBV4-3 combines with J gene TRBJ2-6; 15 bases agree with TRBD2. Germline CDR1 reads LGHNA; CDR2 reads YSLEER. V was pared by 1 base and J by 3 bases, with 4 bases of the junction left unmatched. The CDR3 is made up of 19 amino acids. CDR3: CASSQGTSGGAGGANVLTF. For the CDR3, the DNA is TGCGCCAGCAGCCAAGGGACTAGCGGGGGGGCCGGTGGGGCCAACGTCCTGACTTTC.

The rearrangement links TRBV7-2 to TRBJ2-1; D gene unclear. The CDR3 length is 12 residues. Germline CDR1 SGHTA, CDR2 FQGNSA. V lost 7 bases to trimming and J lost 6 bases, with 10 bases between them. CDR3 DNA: TGTGCCAGCACCTTTAATATCAATGAGCAGTTCTTC. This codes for CASTFNINEQFF.

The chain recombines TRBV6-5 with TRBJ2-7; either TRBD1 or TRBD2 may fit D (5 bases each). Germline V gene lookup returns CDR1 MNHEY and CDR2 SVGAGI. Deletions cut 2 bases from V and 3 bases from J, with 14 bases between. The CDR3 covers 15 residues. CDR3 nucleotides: TGTGCCAGCAGTTACGAGGGGCGGACCAACTACGAGCAGTACTTC. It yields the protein CASSYEGRTNYEQYF.

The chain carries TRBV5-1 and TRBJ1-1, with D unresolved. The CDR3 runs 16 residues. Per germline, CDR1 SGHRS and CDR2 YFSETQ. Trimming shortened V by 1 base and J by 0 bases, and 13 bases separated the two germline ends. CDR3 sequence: CASSLNLPGLNTEAFF. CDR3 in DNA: TGCGCCAGCAGCTTGAACTTACCTGGACTGAACACTGAAGCTTTCTTT.

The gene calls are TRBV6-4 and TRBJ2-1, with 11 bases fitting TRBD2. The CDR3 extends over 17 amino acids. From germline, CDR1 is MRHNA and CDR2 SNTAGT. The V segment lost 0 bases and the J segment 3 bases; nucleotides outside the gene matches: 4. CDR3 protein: CASSDSGLAVLYNEQFF. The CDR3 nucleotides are TGTGCCAGCAGTGACTCGGGACTAGCGGTACTCTACAATGAGCAGTTCTTC.

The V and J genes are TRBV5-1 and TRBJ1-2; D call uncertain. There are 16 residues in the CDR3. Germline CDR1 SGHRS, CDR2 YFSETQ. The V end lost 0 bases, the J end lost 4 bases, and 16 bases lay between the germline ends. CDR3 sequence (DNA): TGCGCCAGCAGCTTGGCCGTTAGGGATGAGGGCTATGGCTACACCTTC. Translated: CASSLAVRDEGYGYTF.

The CDR3 DNA is TGTGCCAGCAGCTTAGGGACTAGTATCACCGGGGAGCTGTTTTTT. Protein sequence: CASSLGTSITGELFF. The chain joins TRBV7-7 to TRBJ2-2, with TRBD2 matching 7 bases. V lost 1 base, J lost 4 bases, and 3 bases stayed unmatched. Germline V gene sequence: CDR1 SSHAT, CDR2 FNYEAQ (reference sequence). This CDR3 is 15 amino acids long. The full variable domain, with the rest looked up from reference TRBV7-7 and TRBJ2-2, is GAGVSQSPRYKVTKRGQDVTLRCDPISSHATLYWYQQALGQGPEFLTYFNYEAQPDKSGLPSDRFSAERPEGSISTLTIQRTEQRDSAMYRCASSLGTSITGELFFGEGSRLTVL.

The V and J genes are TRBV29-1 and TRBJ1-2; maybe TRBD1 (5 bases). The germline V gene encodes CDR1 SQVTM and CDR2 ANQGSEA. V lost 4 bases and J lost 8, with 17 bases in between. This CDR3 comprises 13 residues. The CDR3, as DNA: TGCAGCGTTGGGGAGGGGATTATTGGCGGCTACACCTTC. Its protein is CSVGEGIIGGYTF. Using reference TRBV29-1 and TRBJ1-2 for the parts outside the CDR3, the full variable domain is SAVISQKPSRDICQRGTSLTIQCQVDSQVTMMFWYRQQPGQSLTLIATANQGSEATYESGFVIDKFPISRPNLTFSTLTVSNMSPEDSSIYLCSVGEGIIGGYTFGSGTRLTVV.

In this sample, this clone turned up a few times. The CDR3 DNA is TGTGCCAGCAGTGAGGAGCGGAGCTCCTACGAGCAGTACTTC. Protein sequence: CASSEERSSYEQYF. The chain joins TRBV2 to TRBJ2-7; TRBD2 might be the D (5 bases). CDR1 SNHLY and CDR2 FYNNEI come from the germline V gene. The CDR3 is made up of 14 amino acids. Trimming stripped 3 bases from V and 0 bases from J, with 9 bases between.

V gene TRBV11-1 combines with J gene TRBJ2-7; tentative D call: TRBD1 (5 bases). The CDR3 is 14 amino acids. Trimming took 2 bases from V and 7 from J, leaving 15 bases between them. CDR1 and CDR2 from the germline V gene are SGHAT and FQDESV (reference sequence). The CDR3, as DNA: TGTGCCAGCAGCTTACAGGGCAGGGTGAGTGAGCAGTACTTC. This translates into CASSLQGRVSEQYF.

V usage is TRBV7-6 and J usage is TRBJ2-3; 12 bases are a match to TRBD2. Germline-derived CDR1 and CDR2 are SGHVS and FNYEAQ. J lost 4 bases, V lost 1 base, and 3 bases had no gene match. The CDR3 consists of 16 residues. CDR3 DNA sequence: TGTGCCAGCAGCTTAGGGACTAGCGGGACTGCAGATACGCAGTATTTT. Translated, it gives CASSLGTSGTADTQYF.

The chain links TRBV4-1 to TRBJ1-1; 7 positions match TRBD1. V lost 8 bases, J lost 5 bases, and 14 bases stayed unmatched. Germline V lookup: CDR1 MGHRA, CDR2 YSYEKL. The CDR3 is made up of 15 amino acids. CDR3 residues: CASGKVSAGGTEAFF. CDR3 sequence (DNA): TGCGCCAGCGGAAAAGTTAGTGCAGGGGGGACTGAAGCTTTCTTT.

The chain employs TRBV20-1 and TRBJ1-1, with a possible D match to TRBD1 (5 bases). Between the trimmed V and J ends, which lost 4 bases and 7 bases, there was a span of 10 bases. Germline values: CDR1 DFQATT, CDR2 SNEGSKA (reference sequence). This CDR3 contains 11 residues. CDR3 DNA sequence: TGCAGTGCTACTCAGGGAGATGAAGCTTTCTTT. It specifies CSATQGDEAFF.

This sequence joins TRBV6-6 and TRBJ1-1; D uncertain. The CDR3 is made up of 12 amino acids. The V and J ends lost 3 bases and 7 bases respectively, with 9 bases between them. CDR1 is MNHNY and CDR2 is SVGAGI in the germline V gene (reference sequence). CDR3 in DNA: TGTGCCAGCAGTTATTTGGAGGGTGAAGCTTTCTTT. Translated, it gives CASSYLEGEAFF.

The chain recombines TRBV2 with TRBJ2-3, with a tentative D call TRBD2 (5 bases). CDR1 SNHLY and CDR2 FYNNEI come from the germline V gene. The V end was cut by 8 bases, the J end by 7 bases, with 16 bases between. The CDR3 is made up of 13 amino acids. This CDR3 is CASGGEKDHTQYF. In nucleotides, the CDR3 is TGTGCCAGCGGAGGCGAAAAAGATCATACGCAGTATTTT.

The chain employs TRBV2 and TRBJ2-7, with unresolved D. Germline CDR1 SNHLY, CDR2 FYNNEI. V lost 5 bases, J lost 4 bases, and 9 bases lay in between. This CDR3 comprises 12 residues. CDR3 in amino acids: CASSLDLYEQYF. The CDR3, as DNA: TGTGCCAGCAGTTTGGACCTATACGAGCAGTACTTC.

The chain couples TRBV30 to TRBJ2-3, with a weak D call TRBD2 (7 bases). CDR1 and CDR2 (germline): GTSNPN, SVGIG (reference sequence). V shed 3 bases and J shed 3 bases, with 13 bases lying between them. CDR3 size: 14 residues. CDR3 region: CAWRNRGGTDTQYF. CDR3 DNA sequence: TGTGCCTGGAGGAATAGGGGGGGGACAGATACGCAGTATTTT.

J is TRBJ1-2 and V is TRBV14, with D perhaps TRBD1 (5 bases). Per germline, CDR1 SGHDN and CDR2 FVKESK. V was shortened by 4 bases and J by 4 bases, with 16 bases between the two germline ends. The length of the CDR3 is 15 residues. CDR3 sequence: CASSRPGRSVYGYTF. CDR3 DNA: TGTGCCAGCAGCCGACCGGGACGGAGCGTCTATGGCTACACCTTC.

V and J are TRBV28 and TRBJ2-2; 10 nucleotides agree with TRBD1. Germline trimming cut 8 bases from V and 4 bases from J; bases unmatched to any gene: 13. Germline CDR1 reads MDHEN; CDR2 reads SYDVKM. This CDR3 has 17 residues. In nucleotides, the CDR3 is TGTGCCAGCTTTCGCCAGACAGGGGGCTTTAGCACCGGGGAGCTGTTTTTT. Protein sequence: CASFRQTGGFSTGELFF.